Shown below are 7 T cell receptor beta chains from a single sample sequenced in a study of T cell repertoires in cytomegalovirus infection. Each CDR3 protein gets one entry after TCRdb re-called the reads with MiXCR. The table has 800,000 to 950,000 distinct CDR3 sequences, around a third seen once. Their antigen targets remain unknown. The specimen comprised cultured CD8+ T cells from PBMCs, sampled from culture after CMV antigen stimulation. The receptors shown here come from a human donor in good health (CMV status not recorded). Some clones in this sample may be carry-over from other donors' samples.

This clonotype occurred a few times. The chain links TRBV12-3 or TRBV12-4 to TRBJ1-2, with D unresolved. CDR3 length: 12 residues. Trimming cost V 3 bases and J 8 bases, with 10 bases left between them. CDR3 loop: CASSFGPEGYTF. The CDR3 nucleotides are TGTGCCAGCAGTTTCGGTCCCGAGGGCTACACCTTC.

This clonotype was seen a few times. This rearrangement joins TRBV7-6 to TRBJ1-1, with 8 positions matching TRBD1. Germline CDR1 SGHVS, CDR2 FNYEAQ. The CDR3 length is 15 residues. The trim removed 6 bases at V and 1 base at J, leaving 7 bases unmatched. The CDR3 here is CASSSDRGKNTEAFF. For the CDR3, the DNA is TGTGCCAGCAGTTCCGACAGGGGAAAGAACACTGAAGCTTTCTTT.

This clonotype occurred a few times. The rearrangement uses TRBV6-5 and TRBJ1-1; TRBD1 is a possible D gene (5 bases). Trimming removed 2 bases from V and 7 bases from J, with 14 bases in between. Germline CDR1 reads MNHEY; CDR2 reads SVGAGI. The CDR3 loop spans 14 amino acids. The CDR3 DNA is TGTGCCAGCAGTTACATTGGGGGGGACGGTGAAGCTTTCTTT. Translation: CASSYIGGDGEAFF.

In DNA, the CDR3 is TGTGCCAGCAGTGAAAGTCTAGCGGGGGGTGAGCAGTTCTTC. Amino acids: CASSESLAGGEQFF. The V call is TRBV6-1, the J call TRBJ2-1; TRBD2 matches at 11 bases. Germline lookup yields CDR1 MNHNS and CDR2 SASEGT. Trimming at V came to 2 bases and at J to 9 bases, leaving 3 bases not matched to a gene. This CDR3 contains 14 residues.

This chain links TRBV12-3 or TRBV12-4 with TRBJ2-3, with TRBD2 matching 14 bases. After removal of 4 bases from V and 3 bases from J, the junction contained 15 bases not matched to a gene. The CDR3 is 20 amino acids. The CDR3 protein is CASSSPGTSGGLLFTDTQYF. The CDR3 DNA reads TGTGCCAGCAGTTCCCCGGGGACTAGCGGGGGCCTTCTCTTTACAGATACGCAGTATTTT.

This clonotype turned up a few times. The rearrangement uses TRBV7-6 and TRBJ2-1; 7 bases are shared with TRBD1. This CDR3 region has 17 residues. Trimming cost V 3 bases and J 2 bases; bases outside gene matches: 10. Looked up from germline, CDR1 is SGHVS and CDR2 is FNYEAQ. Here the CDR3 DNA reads TGTGCCAGCAGCTTGTTCCAAGACAGGGTCGCCTACAATGAGCAGTTCTTC. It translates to CASSLFQDRVAYNEQFF. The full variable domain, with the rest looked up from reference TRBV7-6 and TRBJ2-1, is GAGVSQSPRYKVTKRGQDVALRCDPISGHVSLYWYRQALGQGPEFLTYFNYEAQQDKSGLPNDRFSAERPEGSISTLTIQRTEQRDSAMYRCASSLFQDRVAYNEQFFGPGTRLTVL.

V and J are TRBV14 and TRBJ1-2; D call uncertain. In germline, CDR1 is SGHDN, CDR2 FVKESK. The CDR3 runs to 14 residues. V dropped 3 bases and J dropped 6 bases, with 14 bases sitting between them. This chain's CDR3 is CASSQYVTYNGYTF. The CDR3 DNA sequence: TGTGCCAGCAGCCAGTATGTCACCTATAATGGCTACACCTTC.